The TCR beta chain under discussion was sequenced for a study of vaccination and CD4 T cells after COVID-19. Study context: The post-vaccine samples came a median 72 days after dose two (range 14 to 241). Study-wide points: A nonsignificant median increase from around 20 to 38 SARS-CoV-2-reactive clonotypes was observed. Post-infection sampling omitted early timepoints and covered relatively few convalescent patients.

Sequence data for DNA of cultured CD4+ T cells were generated by the Oncomine TCR Beta short-read assay. TCRdb recomputed calls from the PCR reads with MiXCR, one row per CDR3 protein. The sample lists tens of thousands of distinct CDR3 sequences; approximately 61% were seen once. Treatment in this sample: roughly 10-day PBMC culture with coronavirus spike peptide pools or control peptides (ViraFEST assay). As regards this clonotype: Antigen: not known.

The germline V gene has CDR1 SEHNR and CDR2 FQNEAQ (reference sequence). The CDR3 has 13 amino acids. With 5 bases removed from V and 6 bases from J, the gap between germline ends came to 13 bases. The chain is built from TRBV7-9 and TRBJ1-1; no clear D gene. The sequenced material came from CD4+ T cells from blood, cultured in vitro. The source is a human donor who had recovered from COVID-19. This CDR3 reads CASSPVSGAEAFF. DNA for the CDR3: TGTGCCAGCAGCCCGGTGAGTGGCGCTGAAGCTTTCTTT.